Following are 2 T cell receptor beta chains from one sample sequenced in a study of T cell repertoires in cytomegalovirus infection. TCRdb re-analysed the reads in MiXCR, keeping a single row per CDR3 protein. The sample comprises 27,000 or so distinct CDR3 sequences, 15% to 20% of which are singletons, and more than 80% rests with the top ten. No antigens are known for them. Sequencing used CD8+ T cells from cultured PBMCs, obtained from culture after CMV antigen stimulation. Receptors were obtained from a human donor in good health (CMV status not recorded). Some clones in this sample may be carry-over from other donors' samples.

The rearrangement links TRBV11-2 to TRBJ2-2; D uncertain. V was trimmed by 1 base and J by 7 bases, leaving 4 bases between them. Germline loops: CDR1 SGHAT, CDR2 FQNNGV. The CDR3 consists of 12 residues. As DNA, the CDR3 is TGTGCCAGCAGCTTAGGACACGGGGAGCTGTTTTTT. This gives the protein CASSLGHGELFF.

In this sample, this clonotype turned up a few times. The J gene is TRBJ2-2, the V gene TRBV10-3; D gene uncertain. Germline V gives CDR1 ENHRY, CDR2 SYGVKD. This CDR3 is built from 12 residues. Trimming cost V 2 bases and J 7 bases, with 5 bases left between them. This chain's CDR3 is CAISEGIGELFF. The CDR3 nucleotides read TGTGCCATCAGTGAGGGAATCGGGGAGCTGTTTTTT.